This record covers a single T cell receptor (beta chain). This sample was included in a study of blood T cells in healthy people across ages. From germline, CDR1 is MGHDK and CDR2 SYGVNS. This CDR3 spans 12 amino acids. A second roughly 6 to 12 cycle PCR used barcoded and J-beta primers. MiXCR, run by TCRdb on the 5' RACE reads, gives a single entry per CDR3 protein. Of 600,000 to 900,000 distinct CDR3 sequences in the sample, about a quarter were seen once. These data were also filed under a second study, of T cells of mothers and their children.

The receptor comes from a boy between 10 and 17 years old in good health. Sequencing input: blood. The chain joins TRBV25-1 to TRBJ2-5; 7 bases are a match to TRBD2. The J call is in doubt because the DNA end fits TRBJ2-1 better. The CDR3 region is CASSAPPGGQFF. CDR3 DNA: TGTGCCAGCAGTGCTCCCCCGGGGGGGCAGTTCTTC.